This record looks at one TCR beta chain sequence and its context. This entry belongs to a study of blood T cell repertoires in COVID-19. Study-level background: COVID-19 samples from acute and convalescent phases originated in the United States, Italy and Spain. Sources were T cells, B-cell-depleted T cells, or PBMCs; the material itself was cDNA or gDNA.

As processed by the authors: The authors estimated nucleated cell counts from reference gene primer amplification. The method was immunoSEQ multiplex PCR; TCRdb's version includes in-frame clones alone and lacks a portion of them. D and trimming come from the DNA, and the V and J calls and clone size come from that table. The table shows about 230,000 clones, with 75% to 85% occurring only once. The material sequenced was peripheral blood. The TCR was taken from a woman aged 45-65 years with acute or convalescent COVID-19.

CDR3 nucleotide sequence: TGTGCCAGCATTCTACTAGCGGGGCCCGAGCAGTACTTC. Translating gives CASILLAGPEQYF. The rearrangement uses TRBV7-3 and TRBJ2-7; TRBD2 matches 10 bases. J was trimmed by 6 bases and V by 7 bases; bases with no gene match: 6. The length of the CDR3 is 13 residues. The germline V gene encodes CDR1 SGHTA and CDR2 FQGTGA.